The 4 T cell receptor beta chains reported below all come from one sample, sequenced in a study of T cells in Graves' hyperthyroidism and ophthalmopathy (dated by TCRdb to about 2019). Library construction relied on multiplex PCR. TCRdb shows the sequencer as Illumina HiSeq 2000. TCR beta CDR3 regions were amplified from RNA transcripts. The first round of RT-PCR for the TCR CDR3 was performed with the HTBI primer set and the Qiagen OneStep RT-PCR kit. TCRdb applied fastp at Q25 and MiXCR to the public reads, then kept only in-frame beta chains. Entries that share a CDR3 protein sequence are merged under the most common genes and DNA. The sample table shows 490,000 or so distinct CDR3 sequences, and approximately 49% are seen once. The top ten clonotypes cover 44% of the sample. The material sequenced was peripheral blood or thyroid tissue (not recorded which). These receptors were taken from an adult woman with Graves' disease, either hyperthyroidism or ophthalmopathy (not recorded which).

This clonotype was recorded a few times. The chain joins TRBV7-2 to TRBJ2-1; 9 bases are a match to TRBD2. J lost 4 bases, V lost 5 bases, and 6 bases had no gene match. Germline V gives CDR1 SGHTA, CDR2 FQGNSA. The CDR3 runs 15 residues. The CDR3 DNA reads as TGTGCCAGCAGCACCGGGACTAGCAGATACAATGAGCAGTTCTTC. Protein sequence: CASSTGTSRYNEQFF.

The table lists this clonotype with many counts. This chain connects TRBV7-3 to TRBJ1-1; 9 bases line up with TRBD1. CDR3 size: 14 residues. Germline trimming cut 0 bases from V and 11 bases from J; bases unmatched to any gene: 7. Germline CDR1 and CDR2: SGHTA and FQGTGA. CDR3 coding DNA: TGTGCCAGCAGCTTAACGGGAGGACAGGGGACGGCTTTCTTT. Protein: CASSLTGGQGTAFF.

The gene calls are TRBV29-1 and TRBJ2-7; TRBD1 aligns across 8 bases. CDR1 and CDR2 from the germline V gene are SQVTM and ANQGSEA. V shed 5 bases, J shed 2 bases, and the junction held 5 bases outside the gene matches. The CDR3 consists of 13 residues. The DNA for the CDR3 is TGCAGCGTTTACGGGACAGGAACCTACGAGCAGTACTTC. Protein: CSVYGTGTYEQYF.

The chain carries TRBV15 and TRBJ2-5, with 8 nucleotides matching TRBD1. In germline, CDR1 is LNHNV, CDR2 YYDKDF (reference sequence). Trimming took 6 bases from V and 5 from J; bases not matched to a gene: 5. CDR3 length: 13 amino acids. The CDR3 loop reads CATRDRGSETQYF. CDR3 bases: TGTGCCACCAGAGACAGGGGATCGGAGACCCAGTACTTC.